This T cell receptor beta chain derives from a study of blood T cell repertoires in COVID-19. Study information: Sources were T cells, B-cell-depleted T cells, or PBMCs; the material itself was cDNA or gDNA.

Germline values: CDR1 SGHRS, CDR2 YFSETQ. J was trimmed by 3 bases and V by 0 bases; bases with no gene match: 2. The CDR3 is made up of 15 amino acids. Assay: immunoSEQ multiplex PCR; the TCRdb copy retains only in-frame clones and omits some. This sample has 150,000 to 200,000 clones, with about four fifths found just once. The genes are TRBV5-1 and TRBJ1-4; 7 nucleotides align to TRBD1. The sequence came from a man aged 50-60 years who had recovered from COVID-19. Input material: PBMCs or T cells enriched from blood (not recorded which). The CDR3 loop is CASSLGTGANEKLFF. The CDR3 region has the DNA TGCGCCAGCAGCTTGGGGACAGGAGCTAATGAAAAACTGTTTTTT.